These 20 T cell receptor beta chains share one sample of origin, sequenced in a study of T cell responses to AZD1222 COVID-19 vaccine. TCRdb's copy holds only in-frame clones and misses some; the assay was immunoSEQ multiplex PCR. The table lists about 110,000 clones, around 90% of them singletons. The source material was peripheral blood, sampled on day 0 of AZD1222 vaccination. These receptors originate from an adult in good health.

V usage is TRBV10-3 and J usage is TRBJ1-1; 8 nucleotides agree with TRBD1. The junction had 2 bases not matched to a gene; V was cut back by 0 bases and J by 2 bases. The CDR3 is 15 residues long. CDR1 is ENHRY and CDR2 is SYGVKD in the germline V gene. The CDR3 bases are TGTGCCATCAGTGAGTCTGCAGGGGGCAACACTGAAGCTTTCTTT. Translated, it gives CAISESAGGNTEAFF.

The chain recombines TRBV7-3 with TRBJ2-3; D unclear. The CDR3 runs 13 residues. The V gene lost 5 bases and the J gene lost 2 bases, with 8 bases spanning the gap. Germline V gene sequence: CDR1 SGHTA, CDR2 FQGTGA. CDR3 amino acids: CASSVGPTDTQYF. CDR3 DNA sequence: TGTGCCAGCAGCGTAGGACCCACAGATACGCAGTATTTT.

V and J are TRBV9 and TRBJ2-2; 8 bases align to TRBD1. CDR1 and CDR2 from the germline V gene are SGDLS and YYNGEE. The CDR3 extends over 17 amino acids. The V gene end was trimmed by 0 bases and the J gene end by 5 bases; junction bases not matched to a gene: 9. The CDR3 nucleotides read TGTGCCAGCAGCGTAGGGACAGGGAGGTTTCAAACCGGGGAGCTGTTTTTT. Protein product: CASSVGTGRFQTGELFF.

This chain links TRBV7-9 with TRBJ2-2, with D perhaps matching TRBD2 (5 bases). V was shortened by 5 bases and J by 6 bases, with 22 bases between the two germline ends. This CDR3 contains 17 residues. Germline lookup yields CDR1 SEHNR and CDR2 FQNEAQ (reference sequence). The CDR3 loop is CASSPPGLGMISGELFF. Here the CDR3 DNA reads TGTGCCAGCAGCCCCCCCGGACTGGGGATGATCTCCGGGGAGCTGTTTTTT.

The J gene is TRBJ2-5, the V gene TRBV7-2; no clear D gene. Germline values: CDR1 SGHTA, CDR2 FQGNSA. The ends were cut back, 5 bases at V and 2 bases at J, with 3 bases in the middle. This CDR3 region has 11 residues. CDR3 in amino acids: CASSPQETQYF. The CDR3 DNA sequence: TGTGCCAGCAGCCCTCAAGAGACCCAGTACTTC.

The J gene is TRBJ2-2, the V gene TRBV9, with 7 bases aligning to TRBD2. The J segment lost 4 bases and the V segment lost 3 bases, leaving 6 bases of the junction unmatched. There are 15 residues in the CDR3. Germline CDR1 SGDLS, CDR2 YYNGEE. The CDR3 reads CASSGTSVGTGELFF. In DNA, the CDR3 is TGTGCCAGCAGCGGTACTAGCGTAGGCACCGGGGAGCTGTTTTTT. Based on the CDR3 plus reference TRBV9 and TRBJ2-2, the full variable domain is DSGVTQTPKHLITATGQRVTLRCSPRSGDLSVYWYQQSLDQGLQFLIQYYNGEERAKGNILERFSAQQFPDLHSELNLSSLELGDSALYFCASSGTSVGTGELFFGEGSRLTVL.

Here the CDR3 DNA reads TGTGCCAGCAGCGAAGGACTAGCGGTAAGCACAGATACGCAGTATTTT. It is translated as CASSEGLAVSTDTQYF. The gene calls are TRBV9 and TRBJ2-3; 10 bases fit TRBD2. Germline CDR1 and CDR2: SGDLS and YYNGEE. This CDR3 is built from 16 residues. V shed 3 bases and J 0 bases; nucleotides not matched to a gene: 4. Drawing the rest from reference TRBV9 and TRBJ2-3, the complete variable domain is DSGVTQTPKHLITATGQRVTLRCSPRSGDLSVYWYQQSLDQGLQFLIQYYNGEERAKGNILERFSAQQFPDLHSELNLSSLELGDSALYFCASSEGLAVSTDTQYFGPGTRLTVL.

This clone was seen a single time. The chain joins TRBV6-5 to TRBJ2-1; TRBD2 matches 8 bases. Germline CDR1 is MNHEY and CDR2 is SVGAGI. V was pared by 11 bases and J by 6 bases, with 15 bases of the junction left unmatched. The CDR3 has 15 amino acids. The CDR3 here is CASADGGTRGNEQFF. DNA for the CDR3: TGTGCCTCGGCGGACGGAGGGACTAGAGGCAATGAGCAGTTCTTC.

The rearrangement links TRBV3-1 (or the pseudogene TRBV3-2) to TRBJ1-1, with D maybe TRBD1 (5 bases). The CDR3 is 14 residues long. V was clipped by 0 bases and J by 6 bases, with 11 bases between them. Looked up from germline, CDR1 is LGHDT and CDR2 is YNNKEL (reference sequence). CDR3 protein: CASSQDGGKSEAFF. The CDR3 DNA is TGTGCCAGCAGCCAAGATGGGGGGAAGTCTGAAGCTTTCTTT.

The chain carries TRBV11-2 and TRBJ2-7, with a tentative D call TRBD1 (6 bases). The CDR3 contains 13 residues. Trimming took 5 bases from V and 6 from J, leaving 14 bases between them. Germline V gene lookup returns CDR1 SGHAT and CDR2 FQNNGV. Written as DNA, the CDR3 is TGTGCCAGCAGCCGAACCAGGGGCGCCGAGCAGTACTTC. This translates into CASSRTRGAEQYF.

The rearrangement links TRBV18 to TRBJ2-5, with 7 bases matching TRBD1. The CDR3 covers 21 residues. The junction had 26 bases not matched to a gene; V was cut back by 3 bases and J by 4 bases. From germline, CDR1 is KGHSH and CDR2 LQKENI. CDR3 nucleotides: TGTGCCAGCTCACCGCCTCAACAGGGGAAAGTCGGAATATGGAGTACAGAGACCCAGTACTTC. Its protein is CASSPPQQGKVGIWSTETQYF.

The gene calls are TRBV7-3 and TRBJ2-7; a possible D gene is TRBD1 (6 bases). The CDR3 is 15 amino acids. CDR1 and CDR2 (germline): SGHTA, FQGTGA. Trimming stripped 5 bases from V and 0 bases from J, with 14 bases between. CDR3 sequence reads: CASSLYRASSYEQYF. CDR3 nucleotides: TGTGCCAGCAGCCTCTACAGGGCCAGCTCCTACGAGCAGTACTTC.

V usage is TRBV19 and J usage is TRBJ1-1; TRBD1 matches at 8 bases. V shed 9 bases and J 11 bases; nucleotides not matched to a gene: 8. Germline values: CDR1 LNHDA, CDR2 SQIVND (reference sequence). The CDR3 runs 11 residues. CDR3 nucleotides: TGTGCCAGCAGGACAGGGAAAGAGGCTTTCTTT. Encoded protein: CASRTGKEAFF. Using reference TRBV19 and TRBJ1-1 for the parts outside the CDR3, the full variable domain is DGGITQSPKYLFRKEGQNVTLSCEQNLNHDAMYWYRQDPGQGLRLIYYSQIVNDFQKGDIAEGYSVSREKKESFPLTVTSAQKNPTAFYLCASRTGKEAFFGQGTRLTVV.

The CDR3 DNA sequence: TGTGCCAGCAATACAGGGGGGAACACTGAAGCTTTCTTT. Translation gives CASNTGGNTEAFF. The chain is built from TRBV25-1 and TRBJ1-1, with TRBD1 matching 8 bases. The CDR3 is 13 residues long. Germline V gives CDR1 MGHDK, CDR2 SYGVNS. The J segment lost 1 base and the V segment lost 7 bases, leaving 2 bases of the junction unmatched.

V is TRBV6-5 and J is TRBJ1-1, with D possibly TRBD1 on 6 matching bases. This CDR3 has 15 amino acids. V shed 2 bases and J shed 1 base, with 11 bases lying between them. Germline V gene data show CDR1 as MNHEY and CDR2 as SVGAGI. The CDR3 DNA reads as TGTGCCAGCAGTTACCCAGGGGCTACGAACACTGAAGCTTTCTTT. Translated: CASSYPGATNTEAFF.

The chain employs TRBV9 and TRBJ2-3; D assignment may be TRBD1 or TRBD2 (5 bases each). With 4 bases removed from V and 3 bases from J, the gap between germline ends came to 15 bases. CDR3 length: 15 residues. Germline lookup yields CDR1 SGDLS and CDR2 YYNGEE. Here the CDR3 reads CASSTRGGQTDTQYF. DNA for the CDR3: TGTGCCAGCAGCACGAGGGGTGGTCAGACAGATACGCAGTATTTT.

The chain couples TRBV5-1 to TRBJ2-7; D uncertain. This CDR3 spans 13 amino acids. V was cut by 0 bases and J by 5 bases, with 9 bases left in between. Looked up from germline, CDR1 is SGHRS and CDR2 is YFSETQ. Here the CDR3 reads CASSLGQADEQYF. The DNA for the CDR3 is TGCGCCAGCAGCTTGGGGCAGGCTGACGAGCAGTACTTC.

V and J are TRBV5-4 and TRBJ2-1; TRBD2 matches 9 bases. With V trimmed by 0 bases and J by 8 bases, 6 bases remained unmatched. Germline V CDR1 and CDR2: SGHNT, YYREEE (reference sequence). The length of the CDR3 is 15 residues. The CDR3 DNA is TGTGCCAGCAGCTTGGTGGCGGGAGGGCTAGATGAGCAGTTCTTC. Its protein product is CASSLVAGGLDEQFF.

Concerning this clone itself: The junction shows a germline mismatch at one end, possibly a read error. The chain joins TRBV4-1 to TRBJ1-1, with D unresolved. This CDR3 contains 13 residues. CDR1 MGHRA and CDR2 YSYEKL come from the germline V gene. The CDR3 spells CASSPPMNPEAFF. The CDR3 nucleotides read TGCGCCAGCAGCCCACCTATGAACCCTGAAGCTTTCTTT.

This chain connects TRBV11-2 to TRBJ1-2; weak D call: TRBD1 (5 bases). Germline V gene lookup returns CDR1 SGHAT and CDR2 FQNNGV. The V and J ends lost 4 bases and 2 bases respectively, with 8 bases between them. The CDR3 contains 13 residues. CDR3 in DNA: TGTGCCAGCAGCTCGGGACCAAACTATGGCTACACCTTC. As protein: CASSSGPNYGYTF. Complete variable domain (other parts from reference TRBV11-2 and TRBJ1-2): EAGVAQSPRYKIIEKRQSVAFWCNPISGHATLYWYQQILGQGPKLLIQFQNNGVVDDSQLPKDRFSAERLKGVDSTLKIQPAKLEDSAVYLCASSSGPNYGYTFGSGTRLTVV.